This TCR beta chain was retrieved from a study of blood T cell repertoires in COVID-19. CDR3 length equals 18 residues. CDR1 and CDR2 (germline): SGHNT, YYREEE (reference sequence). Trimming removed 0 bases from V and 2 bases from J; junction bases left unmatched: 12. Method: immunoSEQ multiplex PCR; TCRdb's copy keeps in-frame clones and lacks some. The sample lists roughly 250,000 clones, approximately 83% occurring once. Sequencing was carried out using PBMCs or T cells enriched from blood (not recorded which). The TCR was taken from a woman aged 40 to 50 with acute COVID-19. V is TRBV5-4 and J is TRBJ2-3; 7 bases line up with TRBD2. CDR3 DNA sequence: TGTGCCAGCAGCTTGGACGGGGCTAGCGGACGTCCCACAGATACGCAGTATTTT. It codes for CASSLDGASGRPTDTQYF.